The rows below give T cell receptor beta chains drawn from one sample of a study of OX40 agonist ivuxolimab in advanced cancers. Sequenced by immunoSEQ multiplex PCR; TCRdb stores in-frame clones only, minus some. The sample includes 98,000 or so clones, more than 85% seen only once; the top ten take about 0.82%. Sequencing used CD4+ or CD8+ T cells sorted from blood, obtained in a trial of the OX40 agonist ivuxolimab. These receptors all stem from an adult with an advanced solid tumor such as melanoma, head and neck, liver or kidney cancer. CDR3s include the opening cysteine and the closing phenylalanine or tryptophan. The order of the fields is J gene, V gene, CDR3 length, clone size, D gene, CDR3 protein, CDR3 DNA. D genes are given only for firm matches. Not all rows give a size; the values are once, few, many and, for expanded clones, a class.

j_call: TRBJ2-5
v_call: TRBV9
cdr3_length: 13
clone_size: NA
d_call: NA
cdr3_aa: CASSYSGEETQYF
cdr3_nt: TGTGCCAGCAGTTATTCAGGGGAAGAGACCCAGTACTTC

j_call: TRBJ1-5
v_call: TRBV9
cdr3_length: 14
clone_size: once
d_call: TRBD1
cdr3_aa: CASSPSQGDQPQHF
cdr3_nt: TGTGCCAGCAGCCCTAGCCAGGGGGATCAGCCCCAGCATTTT

j_call: TRBJ2-7
v_call: TRBV27
cdr3_length: 16
clone_size: NA
d_call: TRBD2
cdr3_aa: CASSLSYSGPPYEQYF
cdr3_nt: TGTGCCAGCAGTTTATCCTATAGCGGGCCCCCCTACGAGCAGTACTTC

j_call: TRBJ1-1
v_call: TRBV6-1
cdr3_length: 13
clone_size: NA
d_call: TRBD1
cdr3_aa: CASSRSRGLEAFF
cdr3_nt: TGTGCCAGCAGTAGGTCCAGGGGGCTGGAGGCTTTCTTT

j_call: TRBJ2-5
v_call: TRBV5-1
cdr3_length: 14
clone_size: NA
d_call: NA
cdr3_aa: CASSLIPGEETQYF
cdr3_nt: TGCGCCAGCAGCCTGATCCCTGGTGAAGAGACCCAGTACTTC

j_call: TRBJ2-3
v_call: TRBV6-1
cdr3_length: 14
clone_size: NA
d_call: NA
cdr3_aa: CASSSEAREDTQYF
cdr3_nt: TGTGCCAGCAGTTCCGAAGCAAGGGAAGATACGCAGTATTTT

j_call: TRBJ2-1
v_call: TRBV4-1
cdr3_length: 16
clone_size: NA
d_call: TRBD2
cdr3_aa: CASSQDEAGGPREQFF
cdr3_nt: TGCGCCAGCAGCCAAGATGAGGCGGGAGGGCCCCGTGAGCAGTTCTTC

j_call: TRBJ2-7
v_call: TRBV28
cdr3_length: 14
clone_size: once
d_call: TRBD2
cdr3_aa: CASSFQRESYEQYF
cdr3_nt: TGTGCCAGCAGTTTCCAGCGGGAGAGCTACGAGCAGTACTTC

j_call: TRBJ1-5
v_call: TRBV4-1
cdr3_length: 16
clone_size: NA
d_call: TRBD1
cdr3_aa: CASSHAQGASNQPQHF
cdr3_nt: TGCGCCAGCAGCCACGCACAGGGGGCTAGCAATCAGCCCCAGCATTTT

j_call: TRBJ1-2
v_call: TRBV5-1
cdr3_length: 16
clone_size: once
d_call: NA
cdr3_aa: CASSILPGLPGAGYTF
cdr3_nt: TGCGCCAGCAGCATCCTTCCGGGCCTCCCTGGGGCTGGCTACACCTTC

j_call: TRBJ2-7
v_call: TRBV5-5
cdr3_length: 15
clone_size: once
d_call: NA
cdr3_aa: CASSFSLLGTDEQYF
cdr3_nt: TGTGCCAGCAGCTTTAGCCTTTTGGGGACCGACGAGCAGTACTTC

j_call: TRBJ1-2
v_call: TRBV7-2
cdr3_length: 13
clone_size: few
d_call: TRBD1
cdr3_aa: CASSPDRGYGYTF
cdr3_nt: TGTGCCAGCAGCCCGGACAGGGGCTATGGCTACACCTTC

j_call: TRBJ2-2
v_call: TRBV9
cdr3_length: 15
clone_size: NA
d_call: TRBD2
cdr3_aa: CASNGLAEEGGELFF
cdr3_nt: TGTGCCAGCAACGGACTAGCGGAGGAGGGCGGGGAGCTGTTTTTT

j_call: TRBJ2-3
v_call: TRBV2
cdr3_length: 17
clone_size: NA
d_call: TRBD2
cdr3_aa: CASNPGTSGISTDTQYF
cdr3_nt: TGTGCCAGCAACCCCGGGACTAGCGGTATTAGCACAGATACGCAGTATTTT

j_call: TRBJ2-1
v_call: TRBV5-4
cdr3_length: 16
clone_size: NA
d_call: NA
cdr3_aa: CASSLWASADYNEQFF
cdr3_nt: TGTGCCAGCAGCCTATGGGCTAGCGCCGACTACAATGAGCAGTTCTTC

j_call: TRBJ1-1
v_call: TRBV30
cdr3_length: 15
clone_size: NA
d_call: NA
cdr3_aa: CAWSLRRVLNTEAFF
cdr3_nt: TGTGCCTGGAGTCTCCGGAGGGTCCTGAACACTGAAGCTTTCTTT

j_call: TRBJ1-5
v_call: TRBV6-6
cdr3_length: 14
clone_size: NA
d_call: NA
cdr3_aa: CATLREASNQPQHF
cdr3_nt: TGTGCCACTCTAAGGGAGGCGAGCAATCAGCCCCAGCATTTT

j_call: TRBJ2-1
v_call: TRBV7-2
cdr3_length: 14
clone_size: NA
d_call: TRBD1
cdr3_aa: CASSSGTGGNEQFF
cdr3_nt: TGTGCCAGCAGCTCCGGGACAGGGGGCAATGAGCAGTTCTTC